The TCR beta chain described here comes from a study of regulatory T cells in long-lasting Graves disease. This clonotype was seen repeatedly, ten times or more. This sample's time point: newly diagnosed GD, antithyroid drugs for less than 3 months. After RNA was extracted from PBMCs, the TCR library was made from it. Library construction for TCR beta used iRepertoire HTBI primers and Arm-PCR of CDR3 regions. One entry per CDR3 protein results from TCRdb running MiXCR on the multiplex PCR reads. The sample gives more than 400,000 distinct CDR3 sequences, about 15% of which show up once; 9.5% to 12% is in the top ten. These same records also appear under a second study, on T cells in Graves' hyperthyroidism and ophthalmopathy.

Source: peripheral blood mononuclear cells (PBMCs), taken at new diagnosis, from a patient treated with antithyroid drugs. The sequence derives from a woman under 40 with Graves disease.

The CDR3 sequence: CASSLSSGDHRREQFF. In nucleotides, the CDR3 is TGTGCCAGCAGCTTAAGTTCCGGGGACCATCGGCGTGAGCAGTTCTTC. J is TRBJ2-1 and V is TRBV7-9, with D possibly being TRBD1 or TRBD2 (5 bases each). From germline, CDR1 is SEHNR and CDR2 FQNEAQ (reference sequence). Trimming took 2 bases from V and 9 from J, leaving 20 bases between them. This CDR3 is built from 16 residues.